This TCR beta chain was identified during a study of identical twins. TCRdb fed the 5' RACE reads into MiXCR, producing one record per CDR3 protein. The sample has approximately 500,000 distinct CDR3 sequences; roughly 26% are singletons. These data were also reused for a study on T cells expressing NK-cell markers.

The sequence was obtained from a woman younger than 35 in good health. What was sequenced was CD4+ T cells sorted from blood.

The CDR3 reads CASSTRDGPNYGYTF. CDR3 nucleotides: TGTGCCAGCAGCACCCGGGACGGACCTAACTATGGCTACACCTTC. The V gene is TRBV7-8, the J gene TRBJ1-2, with D perhaps TRBD1 (5 bases). Trimming removed 5 bases at V and 0 bases at J, with 13 bases between. This CDR3 comprises 15 residues. Germline V gives CDR1 SGHVS, CDR2 FQNEAQ.